These T cell receptor beta chains were read from a single sample in a study of T cells in tumors after PD-1 blockade. Sequencing was performed with immunoSEQ multiplex PCR; in TCRdb, only in-frame clones are kept and a portion is missing. The sample records over 20,000 clones, around four fifths being singletons. The sample in question was PBMCs, obtained after anti-PD-1 treatment. Receptors originate from a human donor with basal cell carcinoma. Both conserved end residues are part of each CDR3. The D gene is left open where the match is weak. A clone size is listed for some rows: how often the clone was seen (once, few, many), or a class if it is expanded.

abundance	v_gene	d_gene	j_gene	len	CDR3nt	CDR3aa
NA	TRBV30	NA	TRBJ1-5	13	TGTGCCTGGAGGGAGTTACCCGGTCAGCCCCAGCATTTT	CAWRELPGQPQHF
once	TRBV30	TRBD1	TRBJ1-3	15	TGTGCCTGGAGTCGGACAGGGCCTGGGGGAAACACCATATATTTT	CAWSRTGPGGNTIYF
NA	TRBV12-3/TRBV12-4	NA	TRBJ2-1	13	TGTGCCAGCAGTAGGGACCGCTACAATGAGCAGTTCTTC	CASSRDRYNEQFF
NA	TRBV7-9	NA	TRBJ2-1	16	TGTGCCAGCAGCCATCTTCGACAGAGACGTTACAATGAGCAGTTCTTC	CASSHLRQRRYNEQFF
NA	TRBV2	NA	TRBJ2-1	16	TGTGCCAGCAGTCCCCAAGGCTGGCAGGGTGGCAATGAGCAGTTCTTC	CASSPQGWQGGNEQFF
NA	TRBV21-1	NA	TRBJ2-3	15	TGTGCCAGCAGCAAAGCGGGGGGCGTTACAGGTACGCAGTATTTT	CASSKAGGVTGTQYF
NA	TRBV6-5	TRBD1	TRBJ1-1	16	TGTGCCAGCAGTTTCCGAGCCGGGACAGGGCAGACTGAAGCTTTCTTT	CASSFRAGTGQTEAFF
NA	TRBV7-9	NA	TRBJ1-1	12	TGTGCCAGCAGCCCGACAGGTAATGAAGCTTTCTTT	CASSPTGNEAFF
NA	TRBV24-1	NA	TRBJ1-6	13	TGTGCCACCAGTGATTTGGGGCGACCACCCCTCCACTTT	CATSDLGRPPLHF
NA	TRBV3-1/TRBV3-2	TRBD1	TRBJ2-4	14	TGTGCCAGCAGCCAAGAGGGACAGAGGTTGTCGAAGAACTTC	CASSQEGQRLSKNF
NA	TRBV19	NA	TRBJ1-5	17	TGTGCCAGTAGGACCCGGGGGCCCGGCTTCTGGGATCAGCCCCAGCATTTT	CASRTRGPGFWDQPQHF
NA	TRBV18	NA	TRBJ2-6	17	TGTGCCAGCTCACCGCAGGGAGCCAATTCTGGGGCCAACGTCCTGACTTTC	CASSPQGANSGANVLTF
NA	TRBV2	NA	TRBJ2-7	14	TGTGCCAGCAGTGAAGTTGGGTCCTCCTACGAGCAGTACTTC	CASSEVGSSYEQYF
NA	TRBV6-6	TRBD1	TRBJ1-2	15	TGTGCCAGCAGGAATTCCGGGACAGGGCCCTATGGCTACACCTTC	CASRNSGTGPYGYTF
NA	TRBV11-3	NA	TRBJ2-7	16	TGTGCCAGCAGCTTAAAGGGTGGGGGGACCTCCTACGAGCAGTACTTC	CASSLKGGGTSYEQYF
NA	TRBV7-3	NA	TRBJ1-1	14	TGTGCCAGCAGCCCAGGGCAGAGGAGCACTGAAGCTTTCTTT	CASSPGQRSTEAFF
few	TRBV9	TRBD2	TRBJ2-7	14	TGTGCCAGCAGCGGGAACCGGACTAGTCGCGAGCAGTACTTC	CASSGNRTSREQYF
NA	TRBV2	NA	TRBJ2-3	19	TGTGCCAGCAGCGACGGGCTAGCGTCTTGGGTGACTAGCACAGATACGCAGTATTTT	CASSDGLASWVTSTDTQYF
once	TRBV4-1	NA	TRBJ1-2	16	TGCGCCAGCAGCCAAGATCGCGGCCGACTTCCCTATGGCTACACCTTC	CASSQDRGRLPYGYTF
once	TRBV25-1	TRBD1	TRBJ1-3	16	TGTGCCAGCAGTGATCCCAGGGGGCTGTCTGGAAACACCATATATTTT	CASSDPRGLSGNTIYF
NA	TRBV5-1	NA	TRBJ2-3	14	TGCGCCAGCAGCTTGGGTTCCTTCACAGATACGCAGTATTTT	CASSLGSFTDTQYF
NA	TRBV10-1	TRBD2	TRBJ2-3	15	TGCGCCAGTCAACGGACTAGCGGAAGCACAGATACGCAGTATTTT	CASQRTSGSTDTQYF
NA	TRBV6-5	TRBD1	TRBJ1-2	14	TGTGCCAGCAGTCCTGCCGGGACAGGCTATGGCTACACCTTC	CASSPAGTGYGYTF
once	TRBV7-9	NA	TRBJ1-3	16	TGTGCCAGCAGCTTAAGTAACCGCGCTTCTGGAAACACCATATATTTT	CASSLSNRASGNTIYF
NA	TRBV2	NA	TRBJ1-5	20	TGTGCCAGCAGTGAAGCGCGGGATGGCAGGGCGTCCTATAGCAATCAGCCCCAGCATTTT	CASSEARDGRASYSNQPQHF
NA	TRBV6-2/TRBV6-3	TRBD1	TRBJ2-7	15	TGTGCCAGCAGTTTCGAAGGGACAGGGGCCTACGAGCAGTACTTC	CASSFEGTGAYEQYF
NA	TRBV2	NA	TRBJ2-5	14	TGTGCCAGCAGAGGGGAGACCAGAATAGAGACCCAGTACTTC	CASRGETRIETQYF
NA	TRBV2	TRBD2	TRBJ2-1	18	TGTGCCAGCCGTGGGGGAGGGGGCATCGGACTAGCGGGGAATGAGCAGTTCTTC	CASRGGGGIGLAGNEQFF
NA	TRBV2	TRBD1	TRBJ2-7	14	TGTGCCAGCAGTGAATGGGACAGGCGCCCCGAGCAGTACTTC	CASSEWDRRPEQYF
NA	TRBV5-1	NA	TRBJ2-5	15	TGCGCCAGCAGCTTGGGTGTGCTCAACCGAGAGACCCAGTACTTC	CASSLGVLNRETQYF
NA	TRBV11-1	TRBD1	TRBJ2-7	14	TGTGCCAGCAGCAACCGACAGGGGACCTACGAGCAGTACTTC	CASSNRQGTYEQYF
NA	TRBV21-1	NA	TRBJ1-2	14	TGTGCCAGCAGCGACGAGAAGGGTAACTATGGCTACACCTTC	CASSDEKGNYGYTF
NA	TRBV5-6	NA	TRBJ1-6	18	TGTGCCAGCAGCGCCGGGACCCCAGACGTTACTAATAATTCACCCCTCCACTTT	CASSAGTPDVTNNSPLHF
NA	TRBV7-6	NA	TRBJ2-2	14	TGTGCCAGCAGCTTAGATAGGGGCGGCGGGGAGCTGTTTTTT	CASSLDRGGGELFF
few	TRBV3-1/TRBV3-2	NA	TRBJ1-2	14	TGTGCCAGCAGCCAAGAAGGGGATGTGTATGGCTACACCTTC	CASSQEGDVYGYTF
NA	TRBV27	TRBD1	TRBJ1-2	14	TGTGCCAGCACCGACGGACAGGGATTGAGCGGCTACACCTTC	CASTDGQGLSGYTF
NA	TRBV6-1	NA	TRBJ2-7	14	TGTGCCAGCAGTGAAGGTCGTGGAGCTCTCGAGCAGTACTTC	CASSEGRGALEQYF
once	TRBV10-1	NA	TRBJ1-1	13	TGCGCCAGCAGTGAACAAGTCAGCACTGAAGCTTTCTTT	CASSEQVSTEAFF
NA	TRBV6-6	NA	TRBJ2-7	15	TGTGCCAGCAGAAAAAACAGGGAACCCTCCTACGAGCAGTACTTC	CASRKNREPSYEQYF
NA	TRBV7-8	TRBD2	TRBJ2-1	15	TGTGCCAGCAGCTTAGGGACTAGCGGGGCCGATGAGCAGTTCTTC	CASSLGTSGADEQFF
NA	TRBV9	NA	TRBJ1-2	13	TGTGCCAGCAGCGGAACTTTCGCTGGTGGCTACACCTTC	CASSGTFAGGYTF
NA	TRBV21-1	NA	TRBJ1-6	12	TGTGCCAGCCCCGCCGAGGGCCCCCTACTCCACTTT	CASPAEGPLLHF
NA	TRBV7-2	TRBD2	TRBJ2-2	18	TGTGCCAGCAGCCTAAGGACTAGCGGGGGGGCGAGGGCCGGGGAGCTGTTTTTT	CASSLRTSGGARAGELFF
NA	TRBV19	TRBD1	TRBJ1-5	15	TGTGCCAGTAGTATTAGTGGACAGGGAGGGCAGCCCCAGCATTTT	CASSISGQGGQPQHF
NA	TRBV4-1	TRBD1	TRBJ2-3	14	TGCGCCAGCAGCCAGGACAGGGGAGGAGATACGCAGTATTTT	CASSQDRGGDTQYF
NA	TRBV27	TRBD2	TRBJ2-3	16	TGTGCCAGCAGTTTATGGGGACTAGATAGCACAGATACGCAGTATTTT	CASSLWGLDSTDTQYF
few	TRBV9	NA	TRBJ1-1	12	TGTGCCAGCCGGGACCCGAACACTGAAGCTTTCTTT	CASRDPNTEAFF